These T cell receptor beta chains were read from a single sample in a study of T cell responses to AZD1222 COVID-19 vaccine. Measured with immunoSEQ multiplex PCR; TCRdb has only the in-frame clones, and not every one. In the table there are about 150,000 clones, 75% to 95% of which are singletons. The sequencing here drew on peripheral blood, taken 28 days after the second AZD1222 dose. The receptors here all came from an adult who received the AZD1222 COVID-19 vaccine. CDR3s include the opening cysteine and the closing phenylalanine or tryptophan.

j_call: TRBJ2-3
v_call: TRBV7-2
cdr3_aa: CASSGILGEGSTDTQYF

j_call: TRBJ1-1
v_call: TRBV9
cdr3_aa: CASSVLSGTEAFF

j_call: TRBJ2-1
v_call: TRBV5-1
cdr3_aa: CASSPGLANEQFF

j_call: TRBJ1-1
v_call: TRBV3-1/TRBV3-2
cdr3_aa: CASSQVEGWEAFF

j_call: TRBJ1-5
v_call: TRBV9
cdr3_aa: CASGGVGNQPQHF

j_call: TRBJ1-6
v_call: TRBV3-1/TRBV3-2
cdr3_aa: CASSHEPGQRGSPLHF

j_call: TRBJ1-1
v_call: TRBV5-1
cdr3_aa: CASSLGFGGRGTEAFF

j_call: TRBJ2-2
v_call: TRBV5-6
cdr3_aa: CASSISGSITGELFF

j_call: TRBJ2-7
v_call: TRBV29-1
cdr3_aa: CSVKTGDPYEQYF

j_call: TRBJ2-3
v_call: TRBV2
cdr3_aa: CASSEGGLDTQYF

j_call: TRBJ2-5
v_call: TRBV4-2
cdr3_aa: CASSPTSGAQETQYF

j_call: TRBJ1-1
v_call: TRBV30
cdr3_aa: CAWSETGEAFF

j_call: TRBJ1-5
v_call: TRBV2
cdr3_aa: CASRGNTGPNQPQHF

j_call: TRBJ2-7
v_call: TRBV30
cdr3_aa: CAWSPGTDYEQYF

j_call: TRBJ2-1
v_call: TRBV27
cdr3_aa: CASSRTSGNNEQFF

j_call: TRBJ2-2
v_call: TRBV11-2
cdr3_aa: CASSSPGGVNTGELFF

j_call: TRBJ2-7
v_call: TRBV15
cdr3_aa: CATSREGSGRPDEQYF

j_call: TRBJ2-5
v_call: TRBV5-6
cdr3_aa: CASSLRGLGAIQETQYF

j_call: TRBJ1-4
v_call: TRBV27
cdr3_aa: CASSPKAGPSEKLFF

j_call: TRBJ1-2
v_call: TRBV7-9
cdr3_aa: CASSLTGDYGYTF

j_call: TRBJ2-1
v_call: TRBV5-1
cdr3_aa: CASSHVTSGGSSYNEQFF

j_call: TRBJ2-5
v_call: TRBV7-7
cdr3_aa: CASSPPSGRAGHQETQYF

j_call: TRBJ2-7
v_call: TRBV30
cdr3_aa: CAWSVPGETYEQYF

j_call: TRBJ1-1
v_call: TRBV2
cdr3_aa: CASRVDRGVTEAFF

j_call: TRBJ2-5
v_call: TRBV19
cdr3_aa: CASSAPTGPQETQYF

j_call: TRBJ1-2
v_call: TRBV9
cdr3_aa: CASSVVFDGAGDGYTF

j_call: TRBJ2-1
v_call: TRBV19
cdr3_aa: CASTKLTSGRLGEQFF

j_call: TRBJ1-2
v_call: TRBV6-5
cdr3_aa: CASSDSLHVHGYTF

j_call: TRBJ1-6
v_call: TRBV30
cdr3_aa: CAWSGPDRPASPLHF

j_call: TRBJ2-3
v_call: TRBV11-2
cdr3_aa: CASTHSAGRPSTDTQYF